This T cell receptor beta chain was captured in a study of T-cell memory formation after mild COVID-19. Overall study context: The TCR clusters were mostly specific to one donor.

Constant-segment-primed 5'RACE gave TCR alpha and TCR beta cDNA libraries with sample barcodes and UMIs. TCRdb recomputed calls from the 5' RACE reads with MiXCR, one row per CDR3 protein. The sample records 250,000 or so distinct CDR3 sequences, 15% to 20% being singletons. With 6 bases removed from V and 3 bases from J, the gap between germline ends came to 15 bases. Germline CDR1 and CDR2: MNHEY and SVGAGI. This CDR3 has 14 amino acids. This receptor was obtained from a man between 18 and 29 years old who had mild COVID-19 (a few samples of this study predate the infection). Cell type and time point are not known. J is TRBJ2-7 and V is TRBV6-5, with D unresolved. Material: PBMCs or a T cell subset sorted from them (not recorded which). CDR3 sequence (DNA): TGTGCCAGCAGCCCCGGATCGGTTGGCTACGAGCAGTACGTC. This gives the protein CASSPGSVGYEQYV.